In its sample, the clone carrying this TCR beta chain was seen a few times. The data were taken from a study of T cells in Graves' hyperthyroidism and ophthalmopathy. The investigators amplified TCR beta CDR3 regions from RNA transcripts. A first-round RT-PCR of the TCR CDR3 used the HTBI primer set. TCRdb reanalysed the multiplex PCR reads using MiXCR and keeps one entry per CDR3 protein. The sample has about 270,000 distinct CDR3 sequences; around 22% are singletons. Uncontrolled infection, other autoimmune disease, pregnancy or lactation disqualified patients from enrolment. Based on clinical symptoms, serum thyroxine and TRAb, thyroid ultrasound and orbital computed tomography, diagnoses were reached. In germline, CDR1 is SNHLY, CDR2 FYNNEI. The CDR3 contains 13 residues. V was trimmed by 0 bases and J by 5 bases, leaving 5 bases between them.

Material: blood. This sequence was found in a man aged 30-40 years with Graves' ophthalmopathy. The V call is TRBV2, the J call TRBJ1-3; D uncertain. CDR3 region: CASSEAGRNTIYF. The CDR3 DNA reads as TGTGCCAGCAGTGAAGCGGGAAGAAACACCATATATTTT.